This T cell receptor (beta chain) was profiled in a study of blood T cell repertoires in COVID-19. Study-wide background: COVID-19 samples collected from the United States, Italy and Spain covered acute and convalescent phases. Nucleic acid was either cDNA or gDNA, and it came from T cells, B-cell-depleted T cells, or PBMCs.

The CDR3 extends over 13 amino acids. Germline V gene lookup returns CDR1 MNHEY and CDR2 SMNVEV (reference sequence). Germline trimming cut 6 bases from V and 8 bases from J; bases unmatched to any gene: 9. The authors' processing: Scientists estimated how many nucleated cells there were by amplifying reference gene primers. Generated by immunoSEQ multiplex PCR, the TCRdb table keeps only in-frame clones and is missing some. The V and J calls and the clone size are those of that table, but D and trimming were determined from the DNA. The profile shows some 87,000 clones, 85% to 95% of them singletons.

The clonotype was recovered from a woman aged 55-75 years with active COVID-19. The material sequenced was peripheral blood. The chain uses TRBV27 and TRBJ1-2, with 7 bases fitting TRBD1. The CDR3 sequence: CASSHGTAEGYTF. The CDR3 DNA is TGTGCCAGCAGCCACGGGACAGCTGAAGGCTACACCTTC.